The rows below give T cell receptor beta chains drawn from one sample of a study of T cell responses to AZD1222 COVID-19 vaccine. Libraries were prepared by immunoSEQ multiplex PCR; TCRdb keeps only in-frame clonotypes and omits some of them. The top ten clones hold under 2% of a sample with about 130,000 clones, under 95% of them seen once. The source material was peripheral blood, sampled on day 0 of AZD1222 vaccination. Receptor source: an adult in good health. Both conserved end residues are part of each CDR3. D genes are given only for firm matches. Size tells how often a clone was seen (once, few, many) or the class of an expanded clone, and some rows leave it out.

clone_size	v_call	j_call	d_call	cdr3_nt	cdr3_aa
.	TRBV6-2/TRBV6-3	TRBJ1-1	.	TGTGCCAGCAGCTATCAAGTCAGGACGAACACTGAAGCTTTCTTT	CASSYQVRTNTEAFF
.	TRBV18	TRBJ2-5	.	TGTGCCAGCTCACCCGCGAATTTACAAGAGACCCAGTACTTC	CASSPANLQETQYF
once	TRBV12-3/TRBV12-4	TRBJ1-6	.	TGTGCCAGCAGAAACAGCGATTCACCCCTCCACTTT	CASRNSDSPLHF
.	TRBV9	TRBJ2-5	.	TGTGCCAGCAGCGAAGACTGGGACGGCGAGACCCAGTACTTC	CASSEDWDGETQYF
.	TRBV5-4	TRBJ2-3	.	TGTGCCAGCAGCCCCTTCCCAGCTGCAGATACGCAGTATTTT	CASSPFPAADTQYF
.	TRBV19	TRBJ1-1	.	TGTGCCAGTAGTTGGGGGGCTACTGAAGCTTTCTTT	CASSWGATEAFF
.	TRBV7-2	TRBJ2-2	TRBD1	TGTGCCAGCAGCTCGGGACAGACTTTTTCCGGGGAGCTGTTTTTT	CASSSGQTFSGELFF
.	TRBV7-2	TRBJ1-4	.	TGTGCCAGCAGCTTAGTTGGGGGGAGGGGTGAAAAACTGTTTTTT	CASSLVGGRGEKLFF
.	TRBV24-1	TRBJ2-1	.	TGTGCCACCAGTGATTTCGCGCGGGGCCGAAATGAGCAGTTCTTC	CATSDFARGRNEQFF
.	TRBV5-1	TRBJ1-2	TRBD1	TGCGCCAGCAGCTTGGCGGGACAGGATGGCTACACCTTC	CASSLAGQDGYTF
.	TRBV5-4	TRBJ2-1	TRBD1	TGTGCCAGCAGCTTTGACAGGGGCGGTGAGCAGTTCTTC	CASSFDRGGEQFF
few	TRBV6-2/TRBV6-3	TRBJ1-2	.	TGTGCCAGCAGTAACCGGGGGGGGTATGGCTACACCTTC	CASSNRGGYGYTF
.	TRBV10-3	TRBJ2-5	TRBD1	TGTGCCATCAGTAACGGACAGGGCCAAGAGACCCAGTACTTC	CAISNGQGQETQYF
.	TRBV27	TRBJ2-7	.	TGTGCCAGCAGTAGCTTTGGACGCGGCTACGAGCAGTACTTC	CASSSFGRGYEQYF
.	TRBV5-1	TRBJ2-7	.	TGCGCCAGCAGCTGGGCTACAGGGTCGGGCTACGAGCAGTACTTC	CASSWATGSGYEQYF
.	TRBV5-4	TRBJ1-2	.	TGTGCCAGCAGCTCCCGACGGTTCTATGGCTACACCTTC	CASSSRRFYGYTF
.	TRBV29-1	TRBJ1-1	.	TGCACCCGTTGGGGGGCTTTCTTT	CTRWGAFF
.	TRBV7-2	TRBJ1-1	.	TGTGCCAGCAGCTTAGAATGGGGCCAGGGCACTGAAGCTTTCTTT	CASSLEWGQGTEAFF
.	TRBV6-5	TRBJ1-2	.	TGTGCCAGCAGTTACTCGAGCAGGGGACATGGCTACACCTTC	CASSYSSRGHGYTF
.	TRBV19	TRBJ2-7	.	TGTGCCAGTAGTACCACAAGCAGGGGTACACCCTACGAGCAGTACTTC	CASSTTSRGTPYEQYF
.	TRBV19	TRBJ1-2	TRBD1	TGTGCCAGTAGTATAGCGTCACAGGGGATGAGAGGCTACACCTTC	CASSIASQGMRGYTF
.	TRBV6-5	TRBJ1-6	.	TGTGCCAGCCAAGTCCTCGGGGTTGGTAATTCACCCCTCCACTTT	CASQVLGVGNSPLHF
.	TRBV2	TRBJ1-4	.	TGTGCCAGCACCGAATGGAGTGAAAAACTGTTTTTT	CASTEWSEKLFF
.	TRBV21-1	TRBJ2-1	.	TGTGCCAGCAGCATCCCTAGCGGGGGGCCCCCGGCCTACAATGAGCAGTTCTTC	CASSIPSGGPPAYNEQFF
.	TRBV30	TRBJ1-1	TRBD1	TGTGCCTGGATCAAAAGACAGGGGGCTGAAGCTTTCTTT	CAWIKRQGAEAFF
.	TRBV6-5	TRBJ1-1	TRBD1	TGTGCCAGCCAGGGGGATGTGGCTGAAGCTTTCTTT	CASQGDVAEAFF
.	TRBV19	TRBJ2-1	TRBD1	TGTGCCAGTAGTACCACCGCCGGGACAGGGGTCGAGCAGTTCTTC	CASSTTAGTGVEQFF
.	TRBV3-1/TRBV3-2	TRBJ1-2	.	TGTGCCAGCAGTCAAGATACACCTAACTATGGCTACACCTTC	CASSQDTPNYGYTF
.	TRBV4-1	TRBJ1-5	.	TGCGCCAGCAGCCAGACTCGGACAGCGTATCAGCCCCAGCATTTT	CASSQTRTAYQPQHF
.	TRBV6-2/TRBV6-3	TRBJ1-1	.	TGTGCCAGCAGCCCTGACACTGAAGCTTTCTTT	CASSPDTEAFF
.	TRBV11-2	TRBJ1-3	.	TGTGCCAGCAGCTTAGTACCGGGAGGCGGAAACACCATATATTTT	CASSLVPGGGNTIYF
.	TRBV7-9	TRBJ2-7	.	TGTGCCACCAGGACGGGCTCCTACGAGCAGTACTTC	CATRTGSYEQYF
.	TRBV7-2	TRBJ1-5	.	TGTGCCAGCAGCCCTCGGGGGTTTCAGCCCCAGCATTTT	CASSPRGFQPQHF
.	TRBV4-2	TRBJ1-1	.	TGTGCCAGCAGCCAAGAGGAGGGGAACACTGAAGCTTTCTTT	CASSQEEGNTEAFF
.	TRBV5-1	TRBJ1-2	.	TGCGCCAGCAGCTTGGTTACAGGGAACACCCACGGCTACACCTTC	CASSLVTGNTHGYTF
.	TRBV7-2	TRBJ1-2	.	TGTGCCGGAAGGCAACAGGAATCCTACACCTTC	CAGRQQESYTF
.	TRBV9	TRBJ2-1	.	TGTGCCAGCAGCGTAGGGGCACATACCGCCTCCTACAATGAGCAGTTCTTC	CASSVGAHTASYNEQFF
.	TRBV7-2	TRBJ2-3	TRBD2	TGTGCCAGCAGCTCCCGTCGAGCGGGGGGCACAGATACGCAGTATTTT	CASSSRRAGGTDTQYF
.	TRBV23-1	TRBJ1-2	.	TGCGCCAGCAGTCATGGGCGGGGAGGTTATGATGGCTACACCTTC	CASSHGRGGYDGYTF
once	TRBV9	TRBJ2-1	TRBD1	TGTGCCAGCAGCGTAGTCGGGACAGGTTACCGAACAGGCTGGGATGAGCAGTTCTTC	CASSVVGTGYRTGWDEQFF
.	TRBV11-2	TRBJ2-7	TRBD1	TGTGCCAGCAGCTCGGGACAGGAATACGAGCAGTACTTC	CASSSGQEYEQYF
.	TRBV6-2/TRBV6-3	TRBJ2-1	.	TGTGCCAGCAGTAGGGGGGGGTTCAGGGTGCAGTTCTTC	CASSRGGFRVQFF
.	TRBV18	TRBJ2-7	.	TGTGCCAGCTCACCACCGTTCAGGGACGAGCAGTACTTC	CASSPPFRDEQYF
few	TRBV2	TRBJ2-5	TRBD2	TGTGCCAGCAGTGAAAGGGAGGGCTGGGAGACCCAGTACTTC	CASSEREGWETQYF
.	TRBV12-3/TRBV12-4	TRBJ1-2	TRBD1	TGTGCCAGCAGTTTTGGGACAGAGGGCTACACCTTC	CASSFGTEGYTF
.	TRBV19	TRBJ2-7	TRBD2	TGTGCCAGTAGTATAAGTTGGCTAGCGGGCTACGAGCAGTACTTC	CASSISWLAGYEQYF
.	TRBV4-3	TRBJ2-2	TRBD1	TGCGCCAGCAGCCAATCCGGGACAGGGGGCACCGGGGAGCTGTTTTTT	CASSQSGTGGTGELFF
.	TRBV2	TRBJ1-4	TRBD1	TGTGCCAGCAGCCAGGACAGGGAGTACGAAAAACTGTTTTTT	CASSQDREYEKLFF
.	TRBV6-6	TRBJ1-3	TRBD1	TGTGCCACCTCCGGTCCAGGGGGTGGAAACACCATATATTTT	CATSGPGGGNTIYF
once	TRBV5-1	TRBJ1-1	.	TGCGCCAGCAGGTCCAGGGCGGACACTGAAGCTTTCTTT	CASRSRADTEAFF
.	TRBV11-3	TRBJ2-5	.	TGTGCCAGCAGCCGTCAGGCGGTACAAGAGACCCAGTACTTC	CASSRQAVQETQYF
.	TRBV7-9	TRBJ2-3	.	TGTGCCAGCAGCTTCCGCGGGACAGATACGCAGTATTTT	CASSFRGTDTQYF
.	TRBV27	TRBJ2-7	TRBD2	TGTGCCAGCAGTCCCGGGACTAGCGGGGGCCCCTCCTACGAGCAGTACTTC	CASSPGTSGGPSYEQYF